This T cell receptor beta chain was retrieved from a study of blood T cell repertoires in COVID-19. Study as a whole: Collection of acute and convalescent COVID-19 samples took place in the United States, Italy and Spain. T cells, B-cell-depleted T cells, or PBMCs supplied cDNA or gDNA.

Trimming shortened V by 0 bases and J by 4 bases, and 6 bases separated the two germline ends. Germline values: CDR1 SEHNR, CDR2 FQNEAQ (reference sequence). CDR3 size: 13 residues. Original methodology: The authors estimated nucleated cell counts from reference gene primer amplification. Method: immunoSEQ multiplex PCR; TCRdb's copy keeps in-frame clones and lacks some. V, J and clone size are those of that table, while D and trimming were read from the DNA. The sample lists about 170,000 clones, over 75% occurring once. Material for sequencing was peripheral blood. This receptor was identified in a man in his fifties or sixties who had recovered from COVID-19. This chain connects TRBV7-9 to TRBJ1-2, with D tentatively TRBD1 (5 bases). DNA of the CDR3: TGTGCCAGCAGCTTAGCCACAGGCTATGGCTACACCTTC. Translation gives CASSLATGYGYTF.